A single sample gave rise to the 16 T cell receptor beta chains below, sequenced in a study of regulatory T cells in long-lasting Graves disease. TCR beta libraries were built with iRepertoire HTBI primers and Arm-PCR of CDR3 regions. TCRdb ran MiXCR on the multiplex PCR reads and lists one entry per CDR3 protein. This sample has about 560,000 distinct CDR3 sequences, with about 15% found just once. The sample's time point: newly diagnosed GD, antithyroid drugs for less than 3 months. From PBMCs, RNA was extracted and then used to make the TCR library. These sequences were also reported in another study, on T cells in Graves' hyperthyroidism and ophthalmopathy.

This specimen consisted of peripheral blood mononuclear cells (PBMCs), obtained at new diagnosis, from a patient treated with antithyroid drugs. The origin of the receptors is a man aged 18 to 35 with Graves disease.

V and J are TRBV3-1 and TRBJ1-2; D may be TRBD1 (5 bases). CDR1 and CDR2 (germline): LGHDT, YNNKEL (reference sequence). This CDR3 comprises 13 residues. The V and J ends lost 6 bases and 10 bases respectively, with 18 bases between them. The CDR3 here is CASRGPPGAHYTF. The CDR3 coding sequence is TGTGCCAGCAGGGGGCCCCCCGGCGCCCACTACACCTTC. The full variable domain, its missing parts supplied by reference TRBV3-1 and TRBJ1-2, is DTAVSQTPKYLVTQMGNDKSIKCEQNLGHDTMYWYKQDSKKFLKIMFSYNNKELIINETVPNRFSPKSPDKAHLNLHINSLELGDSAVYFCASRGPPGAHYTFGSGTRLTVV.

This chain uses TRBV9 with TRBJ1-2; D is unclear. The germline V gene has CDR1 SGDLS and CDR2 YYNGEE. V was shortened by 3 bases and J by 8 bases, with 23 bases between the two germline ends. The CDR3 extends over 16 amino acids. The CDR3 is CASSGSSDHSTPGYTF. CDR3 DNA: TGTGCCAGCAGCGGGTCCTCTGACCACTCTACCCCCGGCTACACCTTC.

This clonotype was recorded at least ten times. The CDR3 loop reads CASSLSRQVPSYEQYF. The CDR3 nucleotides read TGTGCCAGCAGTTTATCTAGGCAGGTCCCTTCCTACGAGCAGTACTTC. This chain uses TRBV27 with TRBJ2-7; D gene ambiguous. Trimming shortened V by 0 bases and J by 1 base, and 13 bases separated the two germline ends. Germline CDR1 is MNHEY and CDR2 is SMNVEV (reference sequence). The CDR3 length is 16 residues.

There are a few counts of this clonotype. The rearrangement uses TRBV5-1 and TRBJ2-5, with TRBD2 matching over 8 bases. Trimming removed 4 bases from V and 5 bases from J; junction bases left unmatched: 7. This CDR3 contains 14 residues. Germline values: CDR1 SGHRS, CDR2 YFSETQ. CDR3 sequence (DNA): TGCGCCAGCAGCCCAGCGGGAGTGAGGGAGACCCAGTACTTC. It encodes CASSPAGVRETQYF.

This clonotype appeared many times. The V gene is TRBV29-1, the J gene TRBJ2-1; D is uncertain. V was clipped by 7 bases and J by 4 bases, with 11 bases between them. In germline, CDR1 is SQVTM, CDR2 ANQGSEA. CDR3 size: 12 residues. The CDR3 nucleotides read TGCAGCGCCGACGACACATACAATGAGCAGTTCTTC. Its protein product is CSADDTYNEQFF.

Many counts were recorded for this clonotype. V is TRBV2 and J is TRBJ2-5, with D possibly matching TRBD2 (6 bases). Trimming cost V 9 bases and J 1 base, with 18 bases left between them. This CDR3 spans 15 amino acids. The germline gives CDR1 SNHLY, CDR2 FYNNEI. In nucleotides, the CDR3 is TGTGCCAGAGCTACAGTAGCGGAGCCCCAAGAGACCCAGTACTTC. This translates into CARATVAEPQETQYF.

This clonotype was picked up many times. The chain carries TRBV27 and TRBJ2-7; D ambiguous. The CDR3 is 14 amino acids. V was clipped by 3 bases and J by 2 bases, with 11 bases between them. The germline CDR1 and CDR2 sequences are MNHEY and SMNVEV (reference sequence). Written as DNA, the CDR3 is TGTGCCAGCAGTTTCTCGGGCCGTACCTACGAGCAGTACTTC. Translated: CASSFSGRTYEQYF.

CDR3 residues: CASSLAGQNNSPLHF. In DNA, the CDR3 is TGCGCCAGCAGCCTGGCGGGACAGAATAATTCACCCCTCCACTTT. This chain connects TRBV5-1 to TRBJ1-6; 7 bases align to TRBD1. The CDR3 extends over 15 amino acids. V dropped 4 bases and J dropped 5; count of bases not matched to a gene: 6. Germline lookup yields CDR1 SGHRS and CDR2 YFSETQ.

The V and J genes are TRBV28 and TRBJ2-3, with D maybe TRBD1 (6 bases). The germline gives CDR1 MDHEN, CDR2 SYDVKM. The V end was cut by 8 bases, the J end by 2 bases, with 11 bases between. The CDR3 spans 13 residues. Written as DNA, the CDR3 is TGTGCCAGCTGTACAGGGACCACAGATACGCAGTATTTT. Amino acids: CASCTGTTDTQYF.

This clonotype came up many times. The chain joins TRBV28 to TRBJ1-1; a weak D match, TRBD1 (6 bases). Trimming took off 5 bases at V and 3 bases at J, with 19 bases between the two ends. The CDR3 loop spans 16 amino acids. From germline, CDR1 is MDHEN and CDR2 SYDVKM. In DNA, the CDR3 is TGTGCCAGCAGTACCGCTGGGGGGCCCGGGGACACTGAAGCTTTCTTT. Translating gives CASSTAGGPGDTEAFF. Together with reference TRBV28 and TRBJ1-1, the CDR3 gives the full variable domain: DVKVTQSSRYLVKRTGEKVFLECVQDMDHENMFWYRQDPGLGLRLIYFSYDVKMKEKGDIPEGYSVSREKKERFSLILESASTNQTSMYLCASSTAGGPGDTEAFFGQGTRLTVV.

V and J are TRBV27 and TRBJ2-1; 9 positions agree with TRBD1. CDR1 MNHEY and CDR2 SMNVEV come from the germline V gene (reference sequence). V was pared by 6 bases and J by 4 bases, with 4 bases of the junction left unmatched. The CDR3 has 14 residues. The CDR3, as DNA: TGTGCCAGCAGCCGGGACAGGGATTACAATGAGCAGTTCTTC. This sequence encodes CASSRDRDYNEQFF.

This clonotype was counted a few times. This rearrangement joins TRBV20-1 to TRBJ1-2; D gene uncertain. The CDR3 is made up of 13 amino acids. With 3 bases removed from V and 4 bases from J, the gap between germline ends came to 12 bases. The germline V gene encodes CDR1 DFQATT and CDR2 SNEGSKA (reference sequence). The CDR3 DNA is TGCAGTGCTAGTCCCGGGATAGGCTATGGCTACACCTTC. Its translation: CSASPGIGYGYTF.

The chain has TRBV28 and TRBJ1-1; perhaps TRBD1 as D (6 bases). The length of the CDR3 is 14 residues. The germline V and J ends were trimmed by 1 base and 6 bases, with 12 bases remaining between them. Germline CDR1 and CDR2: MDHEN and SYDVKM. DNA for the CDR3: TGTGCCAGCAGTTTATCGACAGGTGACGCTGAAGCTTTCTTT. This translates into CASSLSTGDAEAFF.

CDR3 DNA sequence: TGCGCCAGCAGCTCCCATGGAGCGAATGAGCAGTTCTTC. Translated, it gives CASSSHGANEQFF. This chain uses TRBV5-1 with TRBJ2-1; D remains ambiguous. This CDR3 contains 13 residues. In germline, CDR1 is SGHRS, CDR2 YFSETQ. Between the trimmed V and J ends, which lost 3 bases and 7 bases, there was a span of 11 bases.

The chain links TRBV6-9 to TRBJ1-2; no definite D call. Deletions cut 3 bases from V and 3 bases from J, with 8 bases between. The V gene's germline CDR1 is MNHGY and CDR2 SVAAGI. The CDR3 spans 13 residues. In DNA, the CDR3 is TGTGCCAGCAGTTACAACCAATACTATGGCTACACCTTC. It encodes CASSYNQYYGYTF.

This clonotype came up many times. The rearrangement links TRBV7-9 to TRBJ1-4, with 11 positions matching TRBD1. V lost 5 bases, J lost 7 bases, and 3 bases stayed unmatched. The CDR3 is 14 residues long. The germline gives CDR1 SEHNR, CDR2 FQNEAQ (reference sequence). The CDR3 loop is CASSPGTGGEKLFF. The CDR3 DNA reads as TGTGCCAGCAGCCCCGGGACAGGGGGTGAAAAACTGTTTTTT.